This T cell receptor (beta chain) was sequenced in a study of T-cell reconstitution after alpha-beta-depleted transplantation in children. Study-level points and caveats: Reportedly, roughly two months post-transplant, alpha-beta T cells arose from several hundred expanded graft clones. Newly made T cells mostly supplied T-cell counts and diversity one year after transplant.

Unmatched junction bases numbered 9, after V lost 2 bases and J lost 8 bases. This CDR3 is built from 17 residues. Using unique molecular identifiers, the investigators prepared the TCRbeta library. TCRdb recomputed calls from the PCR reads with MiXCR, one row per CDR3 protein. The sample lists hundreds of thousands of distinct CDR3 sequences; 10% to 15% were seen once. Of note for this clonotype: Its antigen is not known.

The J gene is TRBJ2-1, the V gene TRBV12-3 or TRBV12-4, with 13 bases lining up with TRBD2. The source is a male patient under 18 who had a stem cell transplant for acute myeloid leukemia, so the T cells may come from the graft donor. The sample in question was PBMCs, mostly from graft donor cells, obtained 360 days after TCRalphabeta/CD19-depleted stem cell transplant. This CDR3 is CASSLRRLAGGGYEQFF. The CDR3 nucleotides read TGTGCCAGCAGTTTAAGGCGACTAGCGGGAGGAGGGTATGAGCAGTTCTTC.